Presented here are 31 T cell receptor beta chains from one specimen sequenced in a study of vaccination effects on CD4 cells after COVID-19. No antigen is known for these receptors. Viral peptide pools were used in the ViraFEST assay to expand antigen-specific CD4+ T cells, and sequencing came afterward. Culture proceeded for about ten days, and CD4+ T cells were then isolated. Generated by immunoSEQ multiplex PCR, the TCRdb table keeps only in-frame clones and is missing some. The repertoire holds tens of thousands of clones, with approximately 81% as singletons. The source was CD4+ T cells from PBMCs cultured with HCoV-229E spike peptides, collected before COVID-19 vaccination. The receptors originated from a human donor who received a COVID-19 vaccine.

This clone is classed as medium-sized. V and J are TRBV7-8 and TRBJ2-3, with 8 bases matching TRBD2. There are 18 residues in the CDR3. Germline V gene lookup returns CDR1 SGHVS and CDR2 FQNEAQ. The ends lost 0 bases at V and 0 bases at J; junction bases unmatched: 8. The CDR3 is CASSLADSGGPSTDTQYF. As DNA, the CDR3 is TGTGCCAGCAGCTTAGCCGATTCGGGAGGGCCTAGCACAGATACGCAGTATTTT.

This clone has only a few counts. The CDR3 region has the DNA TGTGCCAGCTCACCACCCCCCGGAGCTAACTATGGCTACACCTTC. Encoded protein: CASSPPPGANYGYTF. The J gene is TRBJ1-2, the V gene TRBV18; D gene unclear. The V and J ends lost 0 bases and 0 bases respectively, with 8 bases between them. This CDR3 has 15 amino acids. Germline V gene lookup returns CDR1 KGHSH and CDR2 LQKENI.

The CDR3 DNA follows: TGCAGCTCCAACACAGATACGCAGTATTTT. It encodes CSSNTDTQYF. The V gene is TRBV29-1, the J gene TRBJ2-3, with D uncertain. Between the trimmed V and J ends, which lost 8 bases and 2 bases, there was a span of 5 bases. This CDR3 region has 10 residues. The germline gives CDR1 SQVTM, CDR2 ANQGSEA.

The V gene is TRBV6-5, the J gene TRBJ2-3, with D uncertain. The V end lost 0 bases, the J end lost 0 bases, and 10 bases lay between the germline ends. The length of the CDR3 is 16 residues. Germline V gene sequence: CDR1 MNHEY, CDR2 SVGAGI. CDR3 residues: CASSYSIPGSTDTQYF. CDR3 DNA: TGTGCCAGCAGTTACTCGATACCTGGAAGCACAGATACGCAGTATTTT.

The rearrangement uses TRBV6-2 or TRBV6-3 and TRBJ2-1; 13 bases match TRBD2. Germline CDR1 and CDR2: MNHEY and SVGEGT. The V and J ends lost 5 bases and 10 bases, in that order; junction bases with no gene match: 8. The CDR3 length is 15 residues. The CDR3, as DNA: TGTGCCAGCAGTCTCTGGACTAGCGGGGGTAGGGAGCAGTTCTTC. The encoded protein is CASSLWTSGGREQFF.

CDR3 sequence reads: CASSGRQFGETQYF. CDR3 sequence (DNA): TGTGCCAGCTCGGGGAGACAGTTCGGCGAGACCCAGTACTTC. The chain employs TRBV7-9 and TRBJ2-5; perhaps D is TRBD1 or TRBD2 (5 bases each). This CDR3 region has 14 residues. V gave up 8 bases and J gave up 5 bases, with 18 bases separating them. Looked up from germline, CDR1 is SEHNR and CDR2 is FQNEAQ (reference sequence).

V and J are TRBV5-4 and TRBJ2-3; D remains unclear. Trimming removed 2 bases at V and 3 bases at J, with 13 bases between. CDR1 and CDR2 from the germline V gene are SGHNT and YYREEE (reference sequence). The CDR3 is 15 amino acids. The chain's CDR3 is CASSLIGQGTDTQYF. Written as DNA, the CDR3 is TGTGCCAGCAGCTTAATCGGCCAAGGAACAGATACGCAGTATTTT.

This clone has just a few counts. V and J are TRBV30 and TRBJ1-1; D is ambiguous. The CDR3 runs 14 residues. The V end was cut by 1 base, the J end by 5 bases, with 14 bases between. Germline-derived CDR1 and CDR2 are GTSNPN and SVGIG (reference sequence). CDR3 nucleotides: TGTGCCTGGAGTGATATCAGGTCGAGGACTGAAGCTTTCTTT. Amino acid sequence: CAWSDIRSRTEAFF.

This chain uses TRBV2 with TRBJ1-6; no firm D call. Trimming shortened V by 2 bases and J by 8 bases, and 4 bases separated the two germline ends. Germline CDR1 is SNHLY and CDR2 is FYNNEI. The CDR3 consists of 12 residues. CDR3 in DNA: TGTGCCAGCAGTGAACCCTATTCACCCCTCCACTTT. Translating gives CASSEPYSPLHF.

V usage is TRBV18 and J usage is TRBJ1-6; weak D call: TRBD1 (6 bases). V lost 0 bases and J 5 bases, leaving 11 bases between the germline ends. The CDR3 totals 16 residues. Germline V gene data show CDR1 as KGHSH and CDR2 as LQKENI. The CDR3 sequence is CASSPPNRVDNSPLHF. CDR3 sequence (DNA): TGTGCCAGCTCACCACCTAACAGGGTGGATAATTCACCCCTCCACTTT.

The chain carries TRBV7-2 and TRBJ2-2; D call uncertain. V was cut by 0 bases and J by 1 base, with 3 bases left in between. CDR3 length equals 14 residues. The germline gives CDR1 SGHTA, CDR2 FQGNSA. Written as DNA, the CDR3 is TGTGCCAGCAGCTTAGCCCAGAACACCGGGGAGCTGTTTTTT. Protein sequence: CASSLAQNTGELFF.

The chain joins TRBV5-1 to TRBJ2-3, with D maybe TRBD1 (5 bases). Germline CDR1 reads SGHRS; CDR2 reads YFSETQ. V lost 6 bases to trimming and J lost 4 bases, with 15 bases between them. The CDR3 has 14 amino acids. The CDR3 DNA reads as TGCGCCAGCAATGACATGAAGGGGTCAGATACGCAGTATTTT. Its translation: CASNDMKGSDTQYF.

The chain links TRBV6-5 to TRBJ1-1, with no clear D. With 6 bases removed from V and 0 bases from J, the gap between germline ends came to 14 bases. CDR1 is MNHEY and CDR2 is SVGAGI in the germline V gene. CDR3 length equals 15 residues. The CDR3 nucleotides read TGTGCCAGCAGCGGCGACCGGACCATGAACACTGAAGCTTTCTTT. Protein product: CASSGDRTMNTEAFF.

The chain combines TRBV25-1 with TRBJ2-3, with TRBD2 matching over 7 bases. Per germline, CDR1 MGHDK and CDR2 SYGVNS. V was clipped by 1 base and J by 3 bases; unmatched bases: 10. The CDR3 is made up of 17 amino acids. CDR3 in DNA: TGTGCCAGCAGTGAATTTAAAGCGGGGACCTTGACAGATACGCAGTATTTT. Protein: CASSEFKAGTLTDTQYF.

Here the CDR3 DNA reads TGTGCCAGCTCACCCCCGGGGCGAGTAGATACGCAGTATTTT. Translation gives CASSPPGRVDTQYF. This chain links TRBV18 with TRBJ2-3; perhaps D is TRBD1 or TRBD2 (5 bases each). Germline CDR1 KGHSH, CDR2 LQKENI. The CDR3 spans 14 residues. Between the trimmed V and J ends, which lost 3 bases and 5 bases, there was a span of 12 bases.

The chain is built from TRBV7-2 and TRBJ1-4; D may be TRBD1 (5 bases). Germline CDR1 SGHTA, CDR2 FQGNSA. The V and J ends lost 0 bases and 3 bases respectively, with 8 bases between them. The CDR3 length is 15 residues. For the CDR3, the DNA is TGTGCCAGCAGCTTAGCAGGGGTTGCTAATGAAAAACTGTTTTTT. The encoded protein is CASSLAGVANEKLFF. The full variable domain, with the rest looked up from reference TRBV7-2 and TRBJ1-4, is GAGVSQSPSNKVTEKGKDVELRCDPISGHTALYWYRQSLGQGLEFLIYFQGNSAPDKSGLPSDRFSAERTGGSVSTLTIQRTQQEDSAVYLCASSLAGVANEKLFFGSGTQLSVL.

The chain employs TRBV24-1 and TRBJ2-5; D possibly corresponds to TRBD1 (5 bases). Germline CDR1 reads KGHDR; CDR2 reads SFDVKD. Between the trimmed V and J ends, which lost 3 bases and 4 bases, there was a span of 11 bases. The CDR3 has 14 residues. CDR3 in amino acids: CATSDPGGAETQYF. The DNA of the CDR3 is TGTGCCACCAGTGATCCGGGTGGGGCAGAGACCCAGTACTTC.

DNA of the CDR3: TGTGCCATCAGAGGGACGGGGCTCCGGACAGATACGCAGTATTTT. Its translation is CAIRGTGLRTDTQYF. The rearrangement uses TRBV10-3 and TRBJ2-3; the D gene could be TRBD1 or TRBD2 (5 bases each). The CDR3 length is 15 residues. V was trimmed by 6 bases and J by 3 bases, leaving 16 bases between them. Germline V gene lookup returns CDR1 ENHRY and CDR2 SYGVKD.

There are a few counts of this clone. The chain employs TRBV9 and TRBJ1-2, with D hard to call. CDR1 SGDLS and CDR2 YYNGEE come from the germline V gene. The CDR3 spans 14 residues. The V gene lost 2 bases and the J gene lost 8 bases, with 16 bases spanning the gap. The CDR3 region is CASSVGSSGAGYTF. CDR3 sequence (DNA): TGTGCCAGCAGCGTTGGCAGTTCTGGTGCGGGCTACACCTTC.

V is TRBV18 and J is TRBJ2-2, with D perhaps TRBD2 (5 bases). CDR1 and CDR2 (germline): KGHSH, LQKENI. The V end lost 3 bases, the J end lost 3 bases, and 11 bases lay between the germline ends. The CDR3 contains 15 residues. This CDR3 is CASSPPGLYTGELFF. The DNA of the CDR3 is TGTGCCAGCTCACCCCCGGGGTTGTACACCGGGGAGCTGTTTTTT. Full variable domain (rest looked up from reference TRBV18 and TRBJ2-2): NAGVMQNPRHLVRRRGQEARLRCSPMKGHSHVYWYRQLPEEGLKFMVYLQKENIIDESGMPKERFSAEFPKEGPSILRIQQVVRGDSAAYFCASSPPGLYTGELFFGEGSRLTVL.

Here the CDR3 DNA reads TGTGCCAGCAGCTTCGGGGGGAGACTCACCGGGGAGCTGTTTTTT. This translates into CASSFGGRLTGELFF. The chain couples TRBV7-8 to TRBJ2-2; 7 bases line up with TRBD2. In germline, CDR1 is SGHVS, CDR2 FQNEAQ. The CDR3 runs 15 residues. V lost 3 bases and J lost 4; bases outside the gene matches: 5.

The rearrangement links TRBV6-5 to TRBJ2-7; 7 positions agree with TRBD1. The CDR3 is 13 amino acids. Germline V CDR1 and CDR2: MNHEY, SVGAGI. The V segment lost 0 bases and the J segment 6 bases; nucleotides outside the gene matches: 2. The CDR3 sequence: CASSYSYRGEQYV. The CDR3 DNA reads TGTGCCAGCAGTTACTCCTACAGGGGCGAGCAGTACGTC.

This chain uses TRBV5-1 with TRBJ1-3; D uncertain. Trimming took 4 bases from V and 3 from J, leaving 14 bases between them. Germline-derived CDR1 and CDR2 are SGHRS and YFSETQ. This CDR3 has 15 amino acids. As DNA, the CDR3 is TGCGCCAGCAGCCCTCAAGGGTATGATGGAAACACCATATATTTT. It translates to CASSPQGYDGNTIYF.

This chain connects TRBV4-1 to TRBJ2-1; TRBD2 matches at 10 bases. CDR3 length: 16 residues. Germline CDR1 and CDR2: MGHRA and YSYEKL. Unmatched junction bases numbered 7, after V lost 4 bases and J lost 4 bases. The CDR3 sequence is CASSPAGTSAYNEQFF. The CDR3 DNA reads TGCGCCAGCAGCCCGGCCGGGACTAGCGCTTACAATGAGCAGTTCTTC.

The chain recombines TRBV19 with TRBJ2-5, with D tentatively TRBD1 or TRBD2 (5 bases each). Trimming took 3 bases from V and 4 from J, leaving 18 bases between them. CDR1 LNHDA and CDR2 SQIVND come from the germline V gene (reference sequence). The CDR3 contains 16 residues. CDR3 amino acids: CASSIGTPHIAETQYF. Written as DNA, the CDR3 is TGTGCCAGTAGTATCGGGACCCCGCATATCGCAGAGACCCAGTACTTC. Combining the CDR3 with reference TRBV19 and TRBJ2-5 gives the whole variable domain DGGITQSPKYLFRKEGQNVTLSCEQNLNHDAMYWYRQDPGQGLRLIYYSQIVNDFQKGDIAEGYSVSREKKESFPLTVTSAQKNPTAFYLCASSIGTPHIAETQYFGPGTRLLVL.

The V gene is TRBV19, the J gene TRBJ2-3; 7 bases align to TRBD1. The V gene's germline CDR1 is LNHDA and CDR2 SQIVND (reference sequence). V was clipped by 1 base and J by 4 bases; unmatched bases: 2. The CDR3 runs to 14 residues. CDR3 sequence reads: CASSIGGGADTQYF. The CDR3 DNA reads as TGTGCCAGTAGTATAGGAGGGGGCGCAGATACGCAGTATTTT.

J is TRBJ2-2 and V is TRBV5-1; D gene unclear. The CDR3 is made up of 16 amino acids. Germline-derived CDR1 and CDR2 are SGHRS and YFSETQ. Trimming removed 2 bases from V and 7 bases from J, with 18 bases in between. The CDR3 nucleotides read TGCGCCAGCAGCTTTCGTGGTCGGATCGAAGACGGGGAGCTGTTTTTT. This encodes CASSFRGRIEDGELFF.

The rearrangement joins TRBV27 to TRBJ1-1; D uncertain. Germline V gene sequence: CDR1 MNHEY, CDR2 SMNVEV (reference sequence). V lost 5 bases and J lost 0, with 7 bases in between. The CDR3 sequence is 13 residues long. For the CDR3, the DNA is TGTGCCAGCAGTGCCACACTGAACACTGAAGCTTTCTTT. Its protein product is CASSATLNTEAFF.

This clone occurred once. The chain joins TRBV5-1 to TRBJ2-5; TRBD2 is a possible D gene (6 bases). Germline V gene sequence: CDR1 SGHRS, CDR2 YFSETQ. V lost 1 base and J lost 4, with 11 bases in between. The CDR3 runs to 14 residues. Here the CDR3 reads CASSLSGGIETQYF. CDR3 DNA: TGCGCCAGCAGCTTGTCCGGGGGAATAGAGACCCAGTACTTC.

J is TRBJ2-2 and V is TRBV7-9; D is ambiguous. Germline V gene sequence: CDR1 SEHNR, CDR2 FQNEAQ (reference sequence). V was shortened by 1 base and J by 0 bases, with 12 bases between the two germline ends. The CDR3 contains 17 residues. In DNA form, the CDR3 reads TGTGCCAGCAGCTTAGGCTTAGCATTTCCGAACACCGGGGAGCTGTTTTTT. It specifies CASSLGLAFPNTGELFF.

This clone was detected only a few times. The CDR3 here is CASSLGTGVADSGNTIYF. The CDR3 DNA reads as TGCGCCAGCAGCCTCGGGACAGGCGTAGCGGACTCTGGAAACACCATATATTTT. The chain uses TRBV5-1 and TRBJ1-3; 8 bases line up with TRBD1. The ends lost 4 bases at V and 0 bases at J; junction bases unmatched: 12. Germline CDR1 SGHRS, CDR2 YFSETQ. CDR3 size: 18 residues.